This is a list of T cell receptor beta chains from one sample in a study of T cell responses to AZD1222 COVID-19 vaccine. Sequencing was performed with immunoSEQ multiplex PCR; in TCRdb, only in-frame clones are kept and a portion is missing. The table lists under 200,000 clones, 85% to 90% of them singletons. Sequenced here: peripheral blood, sampled on day 0 of AZD1222 vaccination. The receptors come from an adult in good health. Each CDR3 is given with its conserved first and last residue. The order of the fields is V gene, CDR3 length, J gene, CDR3 protein.

>TRBV28|14|TRBJ2-7
CASSRAGGSYEQYF
>TRBV6-1|16|TRBJ1-3
CASSDFTGTGGNTIYF
>TRBV28|11|TRBJ1-1
CASGLNTEAFF
>TRBV4-2|16|TRBJ2-7
CASSQDHGTGGYEQYF
>TRBV11-2|14|TRBJ1-3
CASSSALGGNTIYF
>TRBV6-2/TRBV6-3|15|TRBJ1-1
CASSRRWAVDTEAFF
>TRBV11-3|14|TRBJ2-2
CASSLDGLNGELFF
>TRBV28|14|TRBJ2-3
CASSAPPSTNTQYF
>TRBV6-5|15|TRBJ2-7
CASSYATLPSYEQYF
>TRBV3-1/TRBV3-2|14|TRBJ1-6
CASRPTGGYSPLHF
>TRBV6-2/TRBV6-3|15|TRBJ1-2
CASSFPGRQGGGYTF
>TRBV9|19|TRBJ2-1
CASSGSSGGPSSSYNEQFF
>TRBV6-5|13|TRBJ2-7
CASGRDWGPEQYF
>TRBV6-5|13|TRBJ1-1
CASSYSSGRWAFF
>TRBV5-5|14|TRBJ2-1
CASSLIGLPGEQFF
>TRBV4-1|16|TRBJ2-3
CASSPQQGGSTDTQYF
>TRBV9|16|TRBJ2-1
CASSAGVGGRRNEQFF
>TRBV3-1/TRBV3-2|15|TRBJ1-5
CASSQADRSNQPQHF
>TRBV7-9|14|TRBJ2-7
CASSQGDRDYEQYF
>TRBV19|14|TRBJ2-2
CASELVEVTGELFF
>TRBV5-1|14|TRBJ2-1
CASSLGQDYNEQFF
>TRBV6-6|12|TRBJ1-1
CASSYTDTEAFF
>TRBV4-1|14|TRBJ2-5
CASSQSGGKEPQYF
>TRBV12-3/TRBV12-4|11|TRBJ2-4
CASSLQGAQYF
>TRBV5-1|14|TRBJ2-7
CASSPGTSGNEQYF
>TRBV3-1/TRBV3-2|13|TRBJ1-2
CASSQGGDHGYTF
>TRBV11-2|15|TRBJ1-6
CASSLGPADNSPLHF
>TRBV7-2|11|TRBJ2-1
CASSLKGIQFF